The clone carrying this TCR beta chain was counted only a few times. Its antigen is not identified. Every bit of the isolated RNA underwent reverse transcription, so sequencing read expressed TCRB transcripts. Method: immunoSEQ multiplex PCR; TCRdb's copy keeps in-frame clones and lacks some. The repertoire consists of a few hundred thousand clones, with around 16% occurring once and the leading ten covering about 0.019%. One heparinised blood draw, averaging roughly 0.11 L, came from each donor. CDR3 length: 13 residues. Germline V gene data show CDR1 as SGHNT and CDR2 as YYREEE (reference sequence). Between the trimmed V and J ends, which lost 7 bases and 8 bases, there was a span of 18 bases. The sample originates from a study of beta chain features in type 1 diabetes. Study-wide findings and caveats: Moderately but significantly shorter TCRB CDR3s were found in Type 1 diabetes patients in all four CD4+ subsets. The naive, central memory and Treg TCRB repertoires of patients appeared to be more similar to one another than those of healthy donors.

The chain recombines TRBV5-4 with TRBJ1-2; tentatively, D is TRBD1 (6 bases). What was sequenced was naive CD4+ T cells from blood. The clonotype originates from a woman in her late teens or twenties in good health. The CDR3 here is CASFGGLTWGYTF. In DNA form, the CDR3 reads TGTGCCAGCTTCGGGGGGCTGACTTGGGGCTACACCTTC.